These 26 T cell receptor beta chains share one sample of origin, sequenced in a study of blood T cell repertoires in COVID-19. The protocol was immunoSEQ multiplex PCR, while the TCRdb copy is restricted to in-frame clones and leaves out a portion. The data show hundreds of thousands of clones, approximately 86% seen once. The sequenced sample was peripheral blood. These receptors were collected from a woman in her 70s with COVID-19, enrolled during active disease.

The chain uses TRBV29-1 and TRBJ1-1; TRBD1 matches at 8 bases. Germline loops: CDR1 SQVTM, CDR2 ANQGSEA. The J segment lost 5 bases and the V segment lost 1 base, leaving 15 bases of the junction unmatched. The CDR3 sequence is 17 residues long. CDR3 sequence reads: CSVEGQGASVRRTEAFF. The CDR3 bases are TGCAGCGTTGAAGGGCAGGGGGCTTCGGTGAGAAGGACTGAAGCTTTCTTT.

Worth noting for this clone: The same CDR3 arises from other DNA sequences in this sample as well. This sequence joins TRBV27 and TRBJ1-1, with 8 bases that match TRBD1. Germline CDR1 reads MNHEY; CDR2 reads SMNVEV (reference sequence). CDR3 size: 13 residues. Trimming removed 6 bases from V and 0 bases from J; junction bases left unmatched: 0. CDR3 coding DNA: TGTGCCAGCAGGGACAGGGTGAACACTGAAGCTTTCTTT. Translation gives CASRDRVNTEAFF.

The chain combines TRBV6-2 or TRBV6-3 with TRBJ1-1; TRBD1 aligns across 8 bases. The CDR3 consists of 16 residues. Unmatched junction bases numbered 16, after V lost 8 bases and J lost 5 bases. CDR1 and CDR2 (germline): MNHEY, SVGEGT. In DNA, the CDR3 is TGTGCCAGCGGCCCCCGCAGGGGGCGTCGAGGTACTGAAGCTTTCTTT. This encodes CASGPRRGRRGTEAFF.

V gene TRBV3-1 (or the pseudogene TRBV3-2) combines with J gene TRBJ1-2; weak D call: TRBD1 (6 bases). From germline, CDR1 is LGHDT and CDR2 YNNKEL (reference sequence). Trimming left V 3 bases short and J 10 bases short, with 12 bases between. This CDR3 is 12 amino acids long. CDR3 in amino acids: CASSHRDKFYTF. The CDR3 DNA is TGTGCCAGCAGCCACCGGGACAAATTCTACACCTTC.

The count of this clone is one. V gene TRBV27 combines with J gene TRBJ1-3; TRBD1 might be the D (6 bases). This CDR3 region has 16 residues. V lost 5 bases and J lost 0, with 14 bases in between. CDR1 and CDR2 (germline): MNHEY, SMNVEV (reference sequence). DNA for the CDR3: TGTGCCAGCAGTCCCGCCGGACAGCTCTCTGGAAACACCATATATTTT. Translation: CASSPAGQLSGNTIYF.

This rearrangement joins TRBV29-1 to TRBJ1-4; TRBD1 aligns across 9 bases. The V gene end was trimmed by 5 bases and the J gene end by 8 bases; junction bases not matched to a gene: 9. Germline loops: CDR1 SQVTM, CDR2 ANQGSEA. The CDR3 length is 14 residues. CDR3 protein: CSVSETGGMEKLFF. DNA for the CDR3: TGCAGCGTTTCGGAGACAGGGGGAATGGAAAAACTGTTTTTT.

The V and J genes are TRBV28 and TRBJ2-7; 11 nucleotides align to TRBD2. Looked up from germline, CDR1 is MDHEN and CDR2 is SYDVKM. The CDR3 sequence is 18 residues long. J was trimmed by 0 bases and V by 3 bases; bases with no gene match: 10. Here the CDR3 reads CASSFPTLAGGLSYEQYF. The CDR3 DNA reads as TGTGCCAGCAGTTTCCCCACCTTAGCGGGGGGGCTCTCCTACGAGCAGTACTTC.

This clone was detected only a few times. V and J are TRBV5-4 and TRBJ1-2; D is unclear. The CDR3 sequence is 15 residues long. Trimming cost V 0 bases and J 6 bases, with 15 bases left between them. CDR1 is SGHNT and CDR2 is YYREEE in the germline V gene (reference sequence). CDR3 region: CASSLAKGGINGYTF. The DNA for the CDR3 is TGTGCCAGCAGCTTGGCAAAGGGAGGGATCAATGGCTACACCTTC.

The V gene is TRBV3-1 (or the pseudogene TRBV3-2), the J gene TRBJ1-3, with a weak D call TRBD1 (5 bases). Germline V gene sequence: CDR1 LGHDT, CDR2 YNNKEL (reference sequence). V dropped 7 bases and J dropped 0 bases, with 10 bases sitting between them. This CDR3 spans 14 amino acids. The CDR3 sequence is CASTRGTSGNTIYF. In nucleotides, the CDR3 is TGTGCCAGCACCCGGGGGACCTCTGGAAACACCATATATTTT.

The rearrangement uses TRBV27 and TRBJ1-1; 12 nucleotides align to TRBD1. This CDR3 spans 15 amino acids. Trimming cost V 2 bases and J 11 bases; bases outside gene matches: 9. Germline V CDR1 and CDR2: MNHEY, SMNVEV (reference sequence). The DNA of the CDR3 is TGTGCCAGCAGTTTAGGGGGACAGGGGGCCCGGGGTGCTTTCTTT. Protein product: CASSLGGQGARGAFF.

This clone was detected only once. This chain connects TRBV30 to TRBJ2-6, with D unclear. Trimming shortened V by 3 bases and J by 4 bases, and 7 bases separated the two germline ends. This CDR3 is 13 amino acids long. In germline, CDR1 is GTSNPN, CDR2 SVGIG (reference sequence). CDR3 sequence reads: CAWRGLGANVLTF. The CDR3 DNA follows: TGTGCCTGGAGGGGCCTCGGGGCCAACGTCCTGACTTTC.

The genes are TRBV10-2 and TRBJ2-3; TRBD2 matches 14 bases. The CDR3 sequence is 17 residues long. The germline V gene has CDR1 WSHSY and CDR2 SAAADI. Trimming cost V 3 bases and J 5 bases; bases outside gene matches: 7. CDR3 sequence: CASSEKFGTSGGDTQYF. CDR3 coding DNA: TGCGCCAGCAGTGAAAAATTCGGGACTAGCGGGGGAGATACGCAGTATTTT.

Only one count was recorded for this clone. CDR3 sequence: CASSSQHTGDEQYF. CDR3 nucleotide sequence: TGTGCCAGCAGTTCTCAACATACAGGGGACGAGCAGTACTTC. This sequence joins TRBV27 and TRBJ2-7, with 7 bases identical to TRBD1. Trimming took 4 bases from V and 5 from J; bases not matched to a gene: 8. The CDR3 length is 14 residues. Per the germline V gene, CDR1 is MNHEY and CDR2 is SMNVEV (reference sequence).

The gene calls are TRBV24-1 and TRBJ2-2; 7 bases align to TRBD1. Germline assignment: CDR1 KGHDR and CDR2 SFDVKD. V lost 3 bases and J lost 4; bases outside the gene matches: 10. The CDR3 is made up of 17 amino acids. DNA for the CDR3: TGTGCCACCAGTGATATACAGGGGTTAAGGGGCACCGGGGAGCTGTTTTTT. The encoded protein is CATSDIQGLRGTGELFF.

The rearrangement links TRBV6-5 to TRBJ2-2; 7 bases agree with TRBD2. Germline CDR1 and CDR2: MNHEY and SVGAGI. The J segment lost 3 bases and the V segment lost 7 bases, leaving 8 bases of the junction unmatched. This CDR3 spans 15 amino acids. CDR3 nucleotide sequence: TGTGCCAGCACCCCTGCGGGGAGGGACACCGGGGAGCTGTTTTTT. Its protein is CASTPAGRDTGELFF.

CDR3 residues: CASSLTRQAGGYTF. The CDR3 DNA follows: TGTGCCAGCAGTCTAACCCGACAGGCAGGGGGCTACACCTTC. The gene calls are TRBV27 and TRBJ1-2; maybe TRBD1 (6 bases). Germline loops: CDR1 MNHEY, CDR2 SMNVEV (reference sequence). The CDR3 sequence is 14 residues long. Trimming took off 5 bases at V and 8 bases at J, with 18 bases between the two ends.

This clone appeared a few times. The chain carries TRBV5-6 and TRBJ1-6; weak D call: TRBD1 (5 bases). V was trimmed by 4 bases and J by 0 bases, leaving 14 bases between them. CDR1 is SGHDT, CDR2 YYEEEE, per germline. This CDR3 contains 17 residues. CDR3 DNA sequence: TGTGCCAGCAGCCCGGGACTGCCGTTCTCCTATAATTCACCCCTCCACTTT. This codes for CASSPGLPFSYNSPLHF.

V is TRBV7-2 and J is TRBJ1-1; a weak D match, TRBD1 (6 bases). Per the germline V gene, CDR1 is SGHTA and CDR2 is FQGNSA. Trimming left V 7 bases short and J 4 bases short, with 16 bases between. This CDR3 spans 14 amino acids. This CDR3 is CASINAGVGTEAFF. The CDR3 nucleotides read TGTGCCAGCATCAATGCAGGGGTTGGCACTGAAGCTTTCTTT.

The J gene is TRBJ2-1, the V gene TRBV7-2, with D perhaps TRBD1 (5 bases). Per the germline V gene, CDR1 is SGHTA and CDR2 is FQGNSA. Trimming took off 3 bases at V and 10 bases at J, with 7 bases between the two ends. CDR3 size: 11 residues. Here the CDR3 reads CASSFWGEQFF. The CDR3 nucleotides read TGTGCCAGCAGCTTCTGGGGCGAGCAGTTCTTC.

The J gene is TRBJ2-7, the V gene TRBV18; TRBD1 aligns across 7 bases. CDR1 is KGHSH and CDR2 is LQKENI in the germline V gene. Trimming cost V 2 bases and J 5 bases; bases outside gene matches: 6. The CDR3 totals 14 residues. The CDR3 DNA reads as TGTGCCAGCTCACCAGACAGGGTCGGACACGAGCAGTACTTC. Amino acid sequence: CASSPDRVGHEQYF. The variable domain in full, with the rest retrieved from reference TRBV18 and TRBJ2-7, is NAGVMQNPRHLVRRRGQEARLRCSPMKGHSHVYWYRQLPEEGLKFMVYLQKENIIDESGMPKERFSAEFPKEGPSILRIQQVVRGDSAAYFCASSPDRVGHEQYFGPGTRLTVT.

The chain combines TRBV5-5 with TRBJ1-4; D unclear. The CDR3 consists of 13 residues. Germline values: CDR1 SGHKS, CDR2 YYEKEE (reference sequence). With 4 bases removed from V and 8 bases from J, the gap between germline ends came to 12 bases. CDR3 protein: CASSRGWSEKLFF. CDR3 DNA: TGTGCCAGCAGCCGAGGGTGGAGCGAAAAACTGTTTTTT.

V is TRBV9 and J is TRBJ1-1; perhaps TRBD1 as D (6 bases). There are 15 residues in the CDR3. Germline V gene data show CDR1 as SGDLS and CDR2 as YYNGEE. Trimming shortened V by 3 bases and J by 4 bases, and 16 bases separated the two germline ends. CDR3 DNA sequence: TGTGCCAGCAGCGGCGAAACAGGGATCCGCACTGAAGCTTTCTTT. This gives the protein CASSGETGIRTEAFF.

This chain connects TRBV9 to TRBJ2-7; 7 bases are shared with TRBD1. The trim removed 2 bases at V and 0 bases at J, leaving 5 bases unmatched. The germline V gene encodes CDR1 SGDLS and CDR2 YYNGEE. This CDR3 contains 15 residues. The CDR3 loop is CASSVGTDFSYEQYF. CDR3 sequence (DNA): TGTGCCAGCAGCGTCGGGACAGACTTCTCCTACGAGCAGTACTTC.

This chain uses TRBV30 with TRBJ1-3; D is perhaps TRBD1 (5 bases). This CDR3 is built from 14 residues. Trimming cost V 7 bases and J 0 bases, with 13 bases left between them. Germline V lookup: CDR1 GTSNPN, CDR2 SVGIG (reference sequence). In DNA, the CDR3 is TGTGCCTCTACACAACAGGCCTCTGGAAACACCATATATTTT. Protein product: CASTQQASGNTIYF. Full variable domain (remainder filled in from reference TRBV30 and TRBJ1-3): SQTIHQWPATLVQPVGSPLSLECTVEGTSNPNLYWYRQAAGRGLQLLFYSVGIGQISSEVPQNLSASRPQDRQFILSSKKLLLSDSGFYLCASTQQASGNTIYFGEGSWLTVV.

The chain employs TRBV21-1 and TRBJ2-7; no check of the table's D call, TRBD1, against the DNA was made. TRBV21-1 is tagged as a pseudogene. The CDR3 sequence is 16 residues long. CDR3: CASSKDSRGRPYEQYF. The CDR3 DNA reads as TGTGCCAGCAGCAAAGACTCTAGGGGTCGACCGTACGAGCAGTACTTC.

The chain uses TRBV30 and TRBJ2-2, with D possibly being TRBD1 (6 bases). Looked up from germline, CDR1 is GTSNPN and CDR2 is SVGIG (reference sequence). The CDR3 is 14 residues long. V lost 0 bases and J lost 6, with 11 bases in between. The DNA of the CDR3 is TGTGCCTGGAGTGTATCCAGGGGATCCGGGGAGCTGTTTTTT. It codes for CAWSVSRGSGELFF.